This is a list of T cell receptor beta chains from one sample in a study of blood T cell repertoires in COVID-19. The table came from immunoSEQ multiplex PCR; TCRdb's copy has only in-frame clones and leaves some out. The sample carries fewer than 250,000 clones, roughly four fifths recorded once. Input material: peripheral blood. Receptors were obtained from a woman aged 50 to 60 with acute or convalescent COVID-19. Both conserved end residues are part of each CDR3. A D gene is named only where the DNA matches it firmly. Clone size, where shown, is once, few, many, or a class for clones that have expanded.

j_call clone_size v_call d_call cdr3_aa cdr3_nt
TRBJ1-1 - TRBV3-1/TRBV3-2 TRBD1 CASSQGTGGLGEAFF TGTGCCAGCAGCCAGGGAACAGGGGGCTTAGGTGAAGCTTTCTTT
TRBJ2-7 - TRBV28 TRBD2 CASSLLAGGPYEQYF TGTGCCAGCAGTTTACTAGCGGGGGGGCCCTACGAGCAGTACTTC
TRBJ1-6 - TRBV30 - CAWHRADNSPLHF TGTGCCTGGCACAGGGCTGACAATTCACCCCTCCACTTT
TRBJ1-1 - TRBV5-4 - CASSLDPQQVTEAFF TGTGCCAGCAGCTTGGATCCACAACAGGTCACTGAAGCTTTCTTT
TRBJ1-3 - TRBV28 TRBD1 CAISGQGISGNTIYF TGTGCCATATCGGGACAGGGTATCTCTGGAAACACCATATATTTT
TRBJ2-7 once TRBV6-5 - CASTPLTLSYEQYF TGTGCCAGCACTCCGCTGACACTCTCCTACGAGCAGTACTTC
TRBJ2-7 - TRBV27 TRBD1 CASSTLPGQGIYEQYF TGTGCCAGCAGTACCCTACCGGGACAGGGGATCTACGAGCAGTACTTC
TRBJ2-1 - TRBV3-1/TRBV3-2 - CASSQGLYNEQFF TGTGCCAGCAGCCAAGGACTATACAATGAGCAGTTCTTC
TRBJ1-4 - TRBV5-1 TRBD1 CASSLAGGTGSEKLFF TGCGCCAGCAGCTTGGCCGGGGGGACAGGGAGTGAAAAACTGTTTTTT
TRBJ1-5 - TRBV28 - CASSPGGGGQPQHF TGTGCCAGCAGTCCGGGTGGGGGAGGTCAGCCCCAGCATTTT
TRBJ1-5 - TRBV19 - CASSIQTSQGNQPQHF TGTGCCAGTAGTATCCAGACCTCCCAGGGGAATCAGCCCCAGCATTTT
TRBJ1-2 - TRBV18 - CASSPELDGGYTF TGTGCCAGCTCACCCGAACTAGACGGCGGCTACACCTTC
TRBJ1-6 - TRBV30 - CAWSVAGLNSPLHF TGTGCCTGGAGTGTAGCAGGGTTGAATTCACCCCTCCACTTT
TRBJ1-6 few TRBV7-9 TRBD1 CASSFGTENSPLHF TGTGCCAGCAGCTTCGGGACAGAGAATTCACCCCTCCACTTT
TRBJ2-3 - TRBV7-2 TRBD2 CASSSSGTSTDTQYF TGTGCCAGCAGCTCTAGCGGGACTAGCACAGATACGCAGTATTTT
TRBJ1-1 - TRBV5-1 - CASSLGSGGMNTEAFF TGCGCCAGCAGCTTGGGATCGGGGGGCATGAACACTGAAGCTTTCTTT
TRBJ2-2 - TRBV5-1 TRBD1 CASSAGQGAGELFF TGCGCCAGCAGCGCCGGACAGGGCGCCGGGGAGCTGTTTTTT
TRBJ2-2 - TRBV9 - CASSVAFGELFF TGTGCCAGCAGCGTAGCTTTCGGGGAGCTGTTTTTT
TRBJ1-2 - TRBV28 - CASSISGSGYGYTF TGTGCCAGCAGCATAAGCGGGTCCGGCTATGGCTACACCTTC
TRBJ2-5 - TRBV5-1 TRBD2 CASSLLSSGQETQYF TGCGCCAGCAGCTTGTTGTCTAGCGGTCAAGAGACCCAGTACTTC
TRBJ2-2 once TRBV7-7 TRBD1 CASSKDRGDTGELFF TGTGCTAGCAGCAAAGACAGGGGGGACACCGGGGAGCTGTTTTTT
TRBJ1-6 - TRBV27 - CASSLGQTNNSPLHF TGTGCCAGCAGTTTAGGACAGACTAATAATTCACCCCTCCACTTT
TRBJ2-1 few TRBV27 TRBD1 CASSHGDRGLNEQFF TGTGCCAGCAGTCATGGAGACAGGGGTCTTAATGAGCAGTTCTTC
TRBJ2-7 - TRBV27 TRBD1 CASSFAGTGFYEQYF TGTGCCAGCAGTTTCGCAGGGACAGGATTCTACGAGCAGTACTTC
TRBJ2-5 - TRBV27 TRBD1 CASSDGQGARETQYF TGTGCCAGCAGCGATGGACAGGGGGCGCGGGAGACCCAGTACTTC
TRBJ1-1 - TRBV2 TRBD1 CASNGDREWTEAFF TGTGCCAGCAATGGGGACAGGGAGTGGACTGAAGCTTTCTTT
TRBJ1-1 - TRBV2 - CASSRETGLNTEAFF TGTGCCAGCAGTCGTGAGACAGGTCTGAACACTGAAGCTTTCTTT
TRBJ2-3 - TRBV4-3 - CASSQAGNTQYF TGCGCCAGCAGCCAAGCGGGGAATACGCAGTATTTT
TRBJ1-5 few TRBV19 - CASSIQYSNQPQHF TGTGCCAGTAGTATTCAGTATAGCAATCAGCCCCAGCATTTT
TRBJ2-7 - TRBV28 - CASSSGPPSAYEQYF TGTGCCAGCAGTTCAGGGCCCCCTTCGGCCTACGAGCAGTACTTC
TRBJ1-6 - TRBV3-1/TRBV3-2 TRBD1 CASSQEWDRYSYNSPLHF TGTGCCAGCAGCCAAGAGTGGGACAGGTACTCCTATAATTCACCCCTCCACTTT
TRBJ2-5 - TRBV5-4 - CASSFSPGDRETQYF TGTGCCAGCAGCTTTTCCCCAGGGGATCGGGAGACCCAGTACTTC
TRBJ1-2 - TRBV5-1 - CASWDTANYGYTF TGCGCCAGTTGGGACACCGCTAACTATGGCTACACCTTC
TRBJ1-5 few TRBV29-1 - CSVEVGGDQPQHF TGCAGCGTTGAAGTGGGGGGGGATCAGCCCCAGCATTTT
TRBJ2-2 - TRBV11-2 TRBD2 CASSQGGGGASRELFF TGTGCCAGCAGCCAGGGTGGCGGGGGGGCGTCTCGGGAGCTGTTTTTT
TRBJ2-7 once TRBV30 TRBD2 CAWRGEGYEQYF TGTGCCTGGAGAGGGGAGGGGTACGAGCAGTACTTC
TRBJ2-7 - TRBV28 TRBD1 CASSSGTGGSSGRYEQYF TGTGCCAGCAGTTCGGGGACAGGGGGCTCTAGCGGGCGCTACGAGCAGTACTTC
TRBJ2-2 - TRBV7-2 - CASSSYTGELFF TGTGCCAGCAGCTCCTACACCGGGGAGCTGTTTTTT
TRBJ1-5 - TRBV19 TRBD1 CASSPGQGLDQPQHF TGTGCCAGTAGTCCCGGACAGGGGCTAGATCAGCCCCAGCATTTT
TRBJ1-4 few TRBV30 - CAWSLNEKLFF TGTGCCTGGAGCCTTAATGAAAAACTGTTTTTT
TRBJ2-1 - TRBV6-6 - CASSEPSSGKGEQFF TGTGCCAGCAGTGAGCCATCATCAGGGAAGGGTGAGCAGTTCTTC
TRBJ2-7 - TRBV7-2 TRBD1 CASSEGRGYEQYF TGTGCCAGCAGCGAGGGCAGGGGGTACGAGCAGTACTTC
TRBJ1-6 - TRBV7-3 TRBD1 CASSIGTGGNSPLHF TGTGCCAGCAGCATTGGGACAGGAGGAAATTCACCCCTCCACTTT
TRBJ1-4 - TRBV4-2 TRBD1 CASSLDRGEKLFF TGTGCCAGCAGCCTAGACAGGGGCGAAAAACTGTTTTTT
TRBJ1-5 - TRBV19 - CASSNQGWDQPQHF TGTGCCAGTAGTAACCAGGGGTGGGATCAGCCCCAGCATTTT
TRBJ1-2 - TRBV15 TRBD1 CATSMGQGWEFNYGYTF TGTGCCACCAGCATGGGACAGGGGTGGGAGTTTAACTATGGCTACACCTTC
TRBJ2-3 - TRBV3-1/TRBV3-2 - CASSRDRGVSSTDTQYF TGTGCCAGCAGCCGAGATCGAGGAGTCTCTAGCACAGATACGCAGTATTTT
TRBJ1-5 few TRBV27 TRBD1 CASRGQGVQPQHF TGTGCCAGCAGGGGACAGGGGGTCCAGCCCCAGCATTTT
TRBJ1-5 - TRBV30 - CAWSSRGNQPQHF TGTGCCTGGAGTAGCAGGGGCAATCAGCCCCAGCATTTT
TRBJ2-1 few TRBV15 - CATRGVGAAPYNEQFF TGTGCCACCAGAGGGGTGGGGGCGGCCCCCTACAATGAGCAGTTCTTC
TRBJ1-4 - TRBV18 - CASSHSGGSREKLFF TGTGCCAGCTCACATAGCGGAGGGTCCCGTGAAAAACTGTTTTTT
TRBJ2-1 - TRBV6-5 TRBD2 CASSYRDSGGLIEQFF TGTGCCAGCAGTTACCGGGACAGCGGGGGGCTTATTGAGCAGTTCTTC
TRBJ1-4 - TRBV10-3 - CASSGGEKLFF TGTGCCAGCTCGGGGGGTGAAAAACTGTTTTTT
TRBJ2-7 - TRBV19 TRBD2 CASSMAWTSGSINEQYF TGTGCCAGTAGTATGGCTTGGACTAGCGGGAGTATAAACGAGCAGTACTTC
TRBJ1-1 - TRBV18 - CASSPQGTKDAEAFF TGTGCCAGCTCACCACAGGGGACAAAGGACGCTGAAGCTTTCTTT
TRBJ2-2 - TRBV9 - CASSQLTIHTGELFF TGTGCCAGCAGCCAGCTGACTATCCACACCGGGGAGCTGTTTTTT
TRBJ2-1 - TRBV7-9 - CASSARLLYNEQFF TGTGCCAGCAGCGCAAGACTACTTTACAATGAGCAGTTCTTC